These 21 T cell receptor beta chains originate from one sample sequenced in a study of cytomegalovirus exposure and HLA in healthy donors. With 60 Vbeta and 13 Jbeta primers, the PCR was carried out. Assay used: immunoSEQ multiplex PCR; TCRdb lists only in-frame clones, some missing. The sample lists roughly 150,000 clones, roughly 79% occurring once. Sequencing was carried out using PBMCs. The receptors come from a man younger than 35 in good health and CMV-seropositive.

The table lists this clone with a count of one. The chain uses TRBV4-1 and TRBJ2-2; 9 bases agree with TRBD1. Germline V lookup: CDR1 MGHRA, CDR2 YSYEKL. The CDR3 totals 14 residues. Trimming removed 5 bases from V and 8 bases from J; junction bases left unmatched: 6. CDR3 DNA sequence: TGCGCCAGCAGCACAAGGGACAGGGTAGGGGAGCTGTTTTTT. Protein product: CASSTRDRVGELFF.

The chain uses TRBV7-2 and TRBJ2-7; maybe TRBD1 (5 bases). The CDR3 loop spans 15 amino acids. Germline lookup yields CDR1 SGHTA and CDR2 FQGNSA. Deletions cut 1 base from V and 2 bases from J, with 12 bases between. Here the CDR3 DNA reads TGTGCCAGCAGCTTAGTATGGGGCAGGGCCTACGAGCAGTACTTC. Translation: CASSLVWGRAYEQYF. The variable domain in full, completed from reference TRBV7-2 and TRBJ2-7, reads GAGVSQSPSNKVTEKGKDVELRCDPISGHTALYWYRQSLGQGLEFLIYFQGNSAPDKSGLPSDRFSAERTGGSVSTLTIQRTQQEDSAVYLCASSLVWGRAYEQYFGPGTRLTVT.

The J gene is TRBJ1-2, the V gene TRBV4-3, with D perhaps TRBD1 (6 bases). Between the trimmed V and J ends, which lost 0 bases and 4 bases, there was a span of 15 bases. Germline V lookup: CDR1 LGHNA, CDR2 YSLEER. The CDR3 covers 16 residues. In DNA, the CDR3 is TGCGCCAGCAGCCAAGATTACGGGGGAGGGGGCTATGGCTACACCTTC. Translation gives CASSQDYGGGGYGYTF.

CDR3 coding DNA: TGTGCCAGTAGTCGGGCCAGGGGGGAAAAACTGTTTTTT. This translates into CASSRARGEKLFF. The rearrangement joins TRBV19 to TRBJ1-4, with 7 bases that match TRBD1. In germline, CDR1 is LNHDA, CDR2 SQIVND (reference sequence). This CDR3 contains 13 residues. The ends lost 5 bases at V and 8 bases at J; junction bases unmatched: 5.

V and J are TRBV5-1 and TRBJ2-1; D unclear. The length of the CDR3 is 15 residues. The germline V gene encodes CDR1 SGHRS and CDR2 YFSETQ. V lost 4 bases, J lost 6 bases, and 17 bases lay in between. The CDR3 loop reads CASSPLGSTGNEQFF. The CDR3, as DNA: TGCGCCAGCAGCCCCCTAGGCAGCACGGGCAATGAGCAGTTCTTC. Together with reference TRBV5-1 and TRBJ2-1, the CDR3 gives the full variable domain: KAGVTQTPRYLIKTRGQQVTLSCSPISGHRSVSWYQQTPGQGLQFLFEYFSETQRNKGNFPGRFSGRQFSNSRSEMNVSTLELGDSALYLCASSPLGSTGNEQFFGPGTRLTVL.

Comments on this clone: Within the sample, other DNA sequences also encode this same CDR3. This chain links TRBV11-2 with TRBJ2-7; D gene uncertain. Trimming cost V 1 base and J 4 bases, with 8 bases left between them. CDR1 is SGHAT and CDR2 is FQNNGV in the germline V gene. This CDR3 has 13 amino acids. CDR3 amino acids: CASSLGQLYEQYF. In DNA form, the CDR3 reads TGTGCCAGCAGCTTAGGCCAACTTTACGAGCAGTACTTC.

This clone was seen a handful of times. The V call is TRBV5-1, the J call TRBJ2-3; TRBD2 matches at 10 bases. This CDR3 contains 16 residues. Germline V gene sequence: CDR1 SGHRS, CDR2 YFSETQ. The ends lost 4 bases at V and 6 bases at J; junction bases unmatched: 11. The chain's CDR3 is CASSPATSGIYDTQYF. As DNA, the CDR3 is TGCGCCAGCAGCCCGGCCACTAGCGGGATCTACGATACGCAGTATTTT.

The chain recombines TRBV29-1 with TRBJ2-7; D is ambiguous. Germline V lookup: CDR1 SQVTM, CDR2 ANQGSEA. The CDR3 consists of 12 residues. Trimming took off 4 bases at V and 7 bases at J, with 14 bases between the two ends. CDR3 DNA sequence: TGCAGCGTTGGTGATTACCCCGGTGAGCAGTACTTC. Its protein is CSVGDYPGEQYF.

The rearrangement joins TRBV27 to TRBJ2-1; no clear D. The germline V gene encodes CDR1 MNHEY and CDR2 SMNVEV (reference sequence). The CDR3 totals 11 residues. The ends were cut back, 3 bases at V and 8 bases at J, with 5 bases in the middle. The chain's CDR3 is CASSFLYEQFF. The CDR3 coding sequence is TGTGCCAGCAGTTTCTTATATGAGCAGTTCTTC.

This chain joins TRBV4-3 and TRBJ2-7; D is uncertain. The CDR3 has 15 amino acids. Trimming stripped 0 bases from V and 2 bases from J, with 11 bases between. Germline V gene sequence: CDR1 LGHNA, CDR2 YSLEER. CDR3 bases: TGCGCCAGCAGCCAAGAAGTCAACGGAGCCTACGAGCAGTACTTC. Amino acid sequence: CASSQEVNGAYEQYF.

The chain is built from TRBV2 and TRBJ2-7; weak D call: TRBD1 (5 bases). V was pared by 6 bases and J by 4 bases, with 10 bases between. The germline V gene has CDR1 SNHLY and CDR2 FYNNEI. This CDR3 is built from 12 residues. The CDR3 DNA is TGTGCCAGCAGGCAGGGTCCGTACGAGCAGTACTTC. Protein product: CASRQGPYEQYF.

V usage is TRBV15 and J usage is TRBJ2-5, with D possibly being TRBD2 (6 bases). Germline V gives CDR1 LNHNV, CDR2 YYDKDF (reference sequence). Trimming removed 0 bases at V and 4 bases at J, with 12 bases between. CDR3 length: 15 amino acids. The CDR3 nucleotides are TGTGCCACCAGCAGAGATCTTCGGGGAGGAGAGACCCAGTACTTC. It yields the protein CATSRDLRGGETQYF.

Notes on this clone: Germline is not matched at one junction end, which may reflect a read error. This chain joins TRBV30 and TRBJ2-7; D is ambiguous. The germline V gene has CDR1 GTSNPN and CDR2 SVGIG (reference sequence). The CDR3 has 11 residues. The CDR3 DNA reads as TGTGCCTGGAGTGTAAGTGATCAGGTTGGTTTC. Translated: CAWSVSDQVGF.

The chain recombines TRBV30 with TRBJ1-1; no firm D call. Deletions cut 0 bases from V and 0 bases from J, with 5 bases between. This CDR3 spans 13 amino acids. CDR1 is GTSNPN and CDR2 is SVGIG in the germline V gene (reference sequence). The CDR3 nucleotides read TGTGCCTGGAGTGTACTCATGAACACTGAAGCTTTCTTT. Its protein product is CAWSVLMNTEAFF.

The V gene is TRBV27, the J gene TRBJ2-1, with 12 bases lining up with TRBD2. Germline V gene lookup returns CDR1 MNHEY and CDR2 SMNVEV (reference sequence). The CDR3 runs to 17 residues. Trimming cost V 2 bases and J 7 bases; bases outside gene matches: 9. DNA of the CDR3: TGTGCCAGCAGTTTAAACCTAGCGGGAGGGCCGGAGAATGAGCAGTTCTTC. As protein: CASSLNLAGGPENEQFF.

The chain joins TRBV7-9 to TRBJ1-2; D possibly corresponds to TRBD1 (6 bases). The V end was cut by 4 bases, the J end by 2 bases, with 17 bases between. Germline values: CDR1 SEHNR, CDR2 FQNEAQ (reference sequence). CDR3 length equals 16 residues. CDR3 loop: CASSSPAGALNYGYTF. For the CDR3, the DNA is TGTGCCAGCAGCTCCCCGGCGGGGGCCTTAAACTATGGCTACACCTTC.

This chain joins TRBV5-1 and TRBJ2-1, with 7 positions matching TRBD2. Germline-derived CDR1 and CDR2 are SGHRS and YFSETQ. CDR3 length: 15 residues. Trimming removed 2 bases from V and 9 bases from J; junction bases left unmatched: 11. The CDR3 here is CASSFSGGEKGEQFF. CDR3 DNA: TGCGCCAGCAGCTTTAGTGGGGGGGAAAAAGGTGAGCAGTTCTTC.

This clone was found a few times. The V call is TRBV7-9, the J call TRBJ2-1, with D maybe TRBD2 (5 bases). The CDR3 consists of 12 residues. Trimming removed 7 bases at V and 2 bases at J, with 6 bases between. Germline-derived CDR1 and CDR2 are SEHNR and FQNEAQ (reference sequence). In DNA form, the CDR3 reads TGTGCCAGCAAGGAGGCCTACAATGAGCAGTTCTTC. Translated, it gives CASKEAYNEQFF.

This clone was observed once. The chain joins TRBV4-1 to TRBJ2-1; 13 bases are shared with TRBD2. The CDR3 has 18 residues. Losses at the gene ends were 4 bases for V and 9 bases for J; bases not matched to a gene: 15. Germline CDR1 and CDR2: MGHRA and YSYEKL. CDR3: CASSPPPRPGLAGTEQFF. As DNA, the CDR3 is TGCGCCAGCAGCCCACCGCCCCGACCGGGACTAGCGGGAACTGAGCAGTTCTTC.

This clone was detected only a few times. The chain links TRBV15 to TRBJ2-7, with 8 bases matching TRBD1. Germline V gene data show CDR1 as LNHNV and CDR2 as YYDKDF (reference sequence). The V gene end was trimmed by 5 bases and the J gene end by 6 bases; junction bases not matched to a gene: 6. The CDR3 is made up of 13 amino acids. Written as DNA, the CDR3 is TGTGCCACCAGCGGTGGACAGGGAATCGAGCAGTACTTC. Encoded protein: CATSGGQGIEQYF.

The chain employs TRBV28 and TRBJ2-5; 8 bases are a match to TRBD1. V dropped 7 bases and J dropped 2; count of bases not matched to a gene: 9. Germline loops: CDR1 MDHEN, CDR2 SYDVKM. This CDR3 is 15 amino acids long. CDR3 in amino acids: CASTLGTGQQETQYF. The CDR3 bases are TGTGCCAGCACCCTAGGGACAGGTCAGCAAGAGACCCAGTACTTC.